The rows below give T cell receptor beta chains drawn from one sample of a study of patients and donors after allogeneic stem cell transplantation. MiXCR, applied by TCRdb to the RT-PCR reads, yields one record per CDR3 protein. Among hundreds of thousands of distinct CDR3 sequences, around 15% were seen once, and the ten largest hold less than 8.5%. Specimen: blood, either unsorted or a sorted T cell fraction (not recorded which). These receptors all stem from a human donor who was either an allogeneic HSCT recipient or a stem cell or donor lymphocyte infusion donor (not recorded which). It is not recorded whose cells these are; they may come from a transplant donor. CDR3s include the opening cysteine and the closing phenylalanine or tryptophan. Fields, in order: J gene, D gene, V gene, clone size, CDR3 length, CDR3 DNA, CDR3 protein. D genes are given only for firm matches. Size values are once, few and many counts, or a class for expanded clones, and some rows have none.

j_call: TRBJ2-2; d_call: TRBD2; v_call: TRBV4-3; clone_size: few; cdr3_length: 16; cdr3_nt: TGCGCCAGCAGCCAAGATAGCGGGGGTCACACCGGGGAGCTGTTTTTT; cdr3_aa: CASSQDSGGHTGELFF
j_call: TRBJ1-1; d_call: TRBD1; v_call: TRBV7-3; clone_size: few; cdr3_length: 13; cdr3_nt: TGTGCCAGCAGCCCGGACAGGGGGCTTGGGGCTTTCTTT; cdr3_aa: CASSPDRGLGAFF
j_call: TRBJ2-7; d_call: TRBD2; v_call: TRBV5-1; clone_size: few; cdr3_length: 15; cdr3_nt: TGCGCCAGCAGCCCCGGTAGCGGGGCAGTTGGGGAGCAGTACTTC; cdr3_aa: CASSPGSGAVGEQYF
j_call: TRBJ2-1; d_call: NA; v_call: TRBV19; clone_size: many; cdr3_length: 15; cdr3_nt: TGTGCCAGTAGCCCCCCTGGGGGGTCCTACAATGAGCAGTTCTTC; cdr3_aa: CASSPPGGSYNEQFF
j_call: TRBJ1-1; d_call: NA; v_call: TRBV12-3/TRBV12-4; clone_size: few; cdr3_length: 12; cdr3_nt: TGTGCCAGCAGTTCTACAGGGTATGAAGCTTTCTTT; cdr3_aa: CASSSTGYEAFF
j_call: TRBJ2-7; d_call: TRBD1; v_call: TRBV5-6; clone_size: few; cdr3_length: 14; cdr3_nt: TGTGCCAGCAGCGACACAGGGGGGATCTACGAGCAGTACTTC; cdr3_aa: CASSDTGGIYEQYF
j_call: TRBJ1-3; d_call: NA; v_call: TRBV3-1; clone_size: NA; cdr3_length: 15; cdr3_nt: TGTGCCAGCAGCCAAGAGGGTCCCTCTGGAAACACCATATATTTT; cdr3_aa: CASSQEGPSGNTIYF
j_call: TRBJ2-7; d_call: TRBD1; v_call: TRBV6-1; clone_size: NA; cdr3_length: 15; cdr3_nt: TGTGCCAGCAGTAGGGACAGGGGAAGCTCCTACGAGCAGTACTTC; cdr3_aa: CASSRDRGSSYEQYF
j_call: TRBJ1-1; d_call: NA; v_call: TRBV29-1; clone_size: few; cdr3_length: 12; cdr3_nt: TGCAGCGTTGGTCAGACTAACACTGAAGCTTTCTTT; cdr3_aa: CSVGQTNTEAFF
j_call: TRBJ2-5; d_call: NA; v_call: TRBV2; clone_size: NA; cdr3_length: 15; cdr3_nt: TGTGCCAGCAGACCCGAGGGCGCCCGGTGGGAGACCCAGTACTTC; cdr3_aa: CASRPEGARWETQYF
j_call: TRBJ2-1; d_call: TRBD2; v_call: TRBV3-1; clone_size: NA; cdr3_length: 14; cdr3_nt: TGTGCCAGCAGCCAAGGGACTAGCTGGCGCGAGCAGTTCTTC; cdr3_aa: CASSQGTSWREQFF
j_call: TRBJ1-6; d_call: TRBD1; v_call: TRBV11-1; clone_size: NA; cdr3_length: 18; cdr3_nt: TGTGCCAGCAGCTGGGACAGGGGCCCCAGCTCCTATAATTCACCCCTCCACTTT; cdr3_aa: CASSWDRGPSSYNSPLHF
j_call: TRBJ2-3; d_call: NA; v_call: TRBV15; clone_size: few; cdr3_length: 15; cdr3_nt: TGTGCCACCAGCAGAGAAGGCCACCCCACAGATACGCAGTATTTT; cdr3_aa: CATSREGHPTDTQYF
j_call: TRBJ2-4; d_call: TRBD1; v_call: TRBV11-3; clone_size: few; cdr3_length: 13; cdr3_nt: TGTGCCAGCAGCCACCAGGGGGTTCACATTCAGTACTTC; cdr3_aa: CASSHQGVHIQYF
j_call: TRBJ1-1; d_call: NA; v_call: TRBV6-1; clone_size: NA; cdr3_length: 13; cdr3_nt: TGTGCCAGCAGTGAAAGGGTTAACACTGAAGCTTTCTTT; cdr3_aa: CASSERVNTEAFF
j_call: TRBJ2-2; d_call: NA; v_call: TRBV5-1; clone_size: few; cdr3_length: 13; cdr3_nt: TGCGCCAGCAGCTTGGATGGCGGAGGGGAGCTGTTTTTT; cdr3_aa: CASSLDGGGELFF
j_call: TRBJ1-5; d_call: NA; v_call: TRBV7-9; clone_size: NA; cdr3_length: 13; cdr3_nt: TGTGCCAGCAGCCACAGACCAGATCAGCCCCAGCATTTT; cdr3_aa: CASSHRPDQPQHF
j_call: TRBJ2-7; d_call: TRBD2; v_call: TRBV6-2/TRBV6-3; clone_size: NA; cdr3_length: 14; cdr3_nt: TGTGCCAGCAGTAAACGACTAGCGGTCTACGAGCAGTACTTC; cdr3_aa: CASSKRLAVYEQYF
j_call: TRBJ1-5; d_call: TRBD1; v_call: TRBV5-5; clone_size: few; cdr3_length: 15; cdr3_nt: TGTGCCAGCAGCTTTATTGACAGGGTTGGTCAGCCCCAGCATTTT; cdr3_aa: CASSFIDRVGQPQHF
j_call: TRBJ2-7; d_call: NA; v_call: TRBV2; clone_size: few; cdr3_length: 12; cdr3_nt: TGTGCCAGCATCGGGATTCCGGGGGAGCAGTACTTC; cdr3_aa: CASIGIPGEQYF
j_call: TRBJ1-2; d_call: NA; v_call: TRBV12-3/TRBV12-4; clone_size: NA; cdr3_length: 14; cdr3_nt: TGTGCCAGCAGTTTAAGAGGGAACCACTATGGCTACACCTTC; cdr3_aa: CASSLRGNHYGYTF
j_call: TRBJ2-4; d_call: NA; v_call: TRBV10-3; clone_size: few; cdr3_length: 12; cdr3_nt: TGTGCCATCAGAGGGACGGAGAACATTCAGTACTTC; cdr3_aa: CAIRGTENIQYF
j_call: TRBJ2-1; d_call: TRBD2; v_call: TRBV20-1; clone_size: many; cdr3_length: 15; cdr3_nt: TGCAGTGCTAGAGATTCCGGGGGGTCCTACAATGAGCAGTTCTTC; cdr3_aa: CSARDSGGSYNEQFF
j_call: TRBJ2-3; d_call: TRBD2; v_call: TRBV7-9; clone_size: NA; cdr3_length: 15; cdr3_nt: TGTGCCAGCAGCGCGAGCGGGGAACACACAGATACGCAGTATTTT; cdr3_aa: CASSASGEHTDTQYF
j_call: TRBJ1-1; d_call: NA; v_call: TRBV18; clone_size: few; cdr3_length: 15; cdr3_nt: TGTGCCAGCTCATACCTTACAAGGATGAACACTGAAGCTTTCTTT; cdr3_aa: CASSYLTRMNTEAFF
j_call: TRBJ2-3; d_call: NA; v_call: TRBV6-1; clone_size: few; cdr3_length: 16; cdr3_nt: TGTGCCAGCAGGTCCTCACCGGGGGGCTACGCAGATACGCAGTATTTT; cdr3_aa: CASRSSPGGYADTQYF
j_call: TRBJ2-6; d_call: TRBD1; v_call: TRBV11-1; clone_size: few; cdr3_length: 18; cdr3_nt: TGTGCCAGCAGCCAACCGGGACAGGGGTTCTCTGGGGCCAACGTCCTGACTTTC; cdr3_aa: CASSQPGQGFSGANVLTF
j_call: TRBJ1-2; d_call: NA; v_call: TRBV28; clone_size: few; cdr3_length: 14; cdr3_nt: TGTGCCAGCAGTCGCCTGGACAAGGGCAATGGCTACACCTTC; cdr3_aa: CASSRLDKGNGYTF
j_call: TRBJ2-5; d_call: TRBD2; v_call: TRBV24-1; clone_size: NA; cdr3_length: 13; cdr3_nt: TGTGCCACCAGCAGGGCGGGGGTGGAGACCCAGTACTTC; cdr3_aa: CATSRAGVETQYF
j_call: TRBJ2-4; d_call: NA; v_call: TRBV12-3/TRBV12-4; clone_size: many; cdr3_length: 15; cdr3_nt: TGTGCCAGCAGTTCCCGGGGGCTAGCCAAAAACATTCAGTACTTC; cdr3_aa: CASSSRGLAKNIQYF
j_call: TRBJ2-1; d_call: NA; v_call: TRBV2; clone_size: many; cdr3_length: 10; cdr3_nt: TGTGCCCACCCCTACAATGAGCAGTTCTTC; cdr3_aa: CAHPYNEQFF
j_call: TRBJ1-5; d_call: TRBD1; v_call: TRBV10-3; clone_size: few; cdr3_length: 14; cdr3_nt: TGTGCCATCTCCGGGACAGCCTCCAATCAGCCCCAGCATTTT; cdr3_aa: CAISGTASNQPQHF
j_call: TRBJ1-1; d_call: NA; v_call: TRBV3-1; clone_size: many; cdr3_length: 14; cdr3_nt: TGTGCCAGCAGCCAACGGGACGCGAACACTGAAGCTTTCTTT; cdr3_aa: CASSQRDANTEAFF
j_call: TRBJ2-7; d_call: NA; v_call: TRBV5-1; clone_size: NA; cdr3_length: 14; cdr3_nt: TGCGCCAGCAGCCCCGGGGGCTTACCCTACGAGCAGTACTTC; cdr3_aa: CASSPGGLPYEQYF
j_call: TRBJ2-1; d_call: NA; v_call: TRBV7-9; clone_size: NA; cdr3_length: 15; cdr3_nt: TGTGCCAGCAGCTTAGACTCTTACAGAGTCAATGAGCAGTTCTTC; cdr3_aa: CASSLDSYRVNEQFF
j_call: TRBJ2-7; d_call: NA; v_call: TRBV12-3/TRBV12-4; clone_size: few; cdr3_length: 19; cdr3_nt: TGTGCCAGCAGTCCCTCACACGCCCTCCTGACTTGGAGCTCCTACGAGCAGTACTTC; cdr3_aa: CASSPSHALLTWSSYEQYF
j_call: TRBJ2-7; d_call: TRBD1; v_call: TRBV6-1; clone_size: NA; cdr3_length: 16; cdr3_nt: TGTGCCAGCAGGAAAGGGACAGACTTTCAGGTATACGAGCAGTACTTC; cdr3_aa: CASRKGTDFQVYEQYF
j_call: TRBJ1-2; d_call: NA; v_call: TRBV7-9; clone_size: NA; cdr3_length: 13; cdr3_nt: TGTGCCAGCAGCTTACCGAAATCCTATGGCTACACCTTC; cdr3_aa: CASSLPKSYGYTF
j_call: TRBJ2-7; d_call: TRBD1; v_call: TRBV15; clone_size: NA; cdr3_length: 13; cdr3_nt: TGTGCCACCAGCAGAATCACAGGGGGCGAGCAGTACTTC; cdr3_aa: CATSRITGGEQYF
j_call: TRBJ2-4; d_call: NA; v_call: TRBV6-1; clone_size: NA; cdr3_length: 15; cdr3_nt: TGTGCCAGCAGTGGTCTACGAGGGGGCAAAAACATTCAGTACTTC; cdr3_aa: CASSGLRGGKNIQYF
j_call: TRBJ1-1; d_call: NA; v_call: TRBV2; clone_size: NA; cdr3_length: 14; cdr3_nt: TGTGCCGTCAAGTCAGGGACGAGGATCACTGAAGCTTTCTTT; cdr3_aa: CAVKSGTRITEAFF
j_call: TRBJ2-3; d_call: TRBD2; v_call: TRBV20-1; clone_size: few; cdr3_length: 18; cdr3_nt: TGCAGTGCGCCCGGACTAGCGGGAGGGCCCCTAAGCACAGATACGCAGTATTTT; cdr3_aa: CSAPGLAGGPLSTDTQYF
j_call: TRBJ1-1; d_call: NA; v_call: TRBV2; clone_size: many; cdr3_length: 13; cdr3_nt: TGTGCCAGCAGACGGGGGGTAGGAACTGAAGCTTTCTTT; cdr3_aa: CASRRGVGTEAFF
j_call: TRBJ2-1; d_call: TRBD1; v_call: TRBV19; clone_size: NA; cdr3_length: 15; cdr3_nt: TGTGCCAGTAGTAACAGGGGAAGCTCCTACAATGAGCAGTTCTTC; cdr3_aa: CASSNRGSSYNEQFF
j_call: TRBJ1-1; d_call: NA; v_call: TRBV18; clone_size: NA; cdr3_length: 14; cdr3_nt: TGTGCCAGCTCACCACAGGGATCAAGGGCTGAAGCTTTCTTT; cdr3_aa: CASSPQGSRAEAFF
j_call: TRBJ1-2; d_call: TRBD1; v_call: TRBV7-9; clone_size: few; cdr3_length: 14; cdr3_nt: TGTGCCAGCACCCCCGTGACAGGGGCCTATGGCTACACCTTC; cdr3_aa: CASTPVTGAYGYTF
j_call: TRBJ1-5; d_call: NA; v_call: TRBV2; clone_size: NA; cdr3_length: 11; cdr3_nt: TGTGCCAGCAGGGATGATCAGCCCCAGCATTTT; cdr3_aa: CASRDDQPQHF
j_call: TRBJ1-2; d_call: TRBD1; v_call: TRBV5-1; clone_size: few; cdr3_length: 14; cdr3_nt: TGCGCCAGCAGCTTGACTCAGGGGGGCCGCGGCTACACCTTC; cdr3_aa: CASSLTQGGRGYTF
j_call: TRBJ2-2; d_call: NA; v_call: TRBV30; clone_size: NA; cdr3_length: 12; cdr3_nt: TGTGCCTGGTCCCAGGGTTCCGGGGAGCTGTTTTTT; cdr3_aa: CAWSQGSGELFF
j_call: TRBJ1-3; d_call: NA; v_call: TRBV28; clone_size: NA; cdr3_length: 15; cdr3_nt: TGTGCCAGCACGACAGGAAGCCACTCTGGAAACACCATATATTTT; cdr3_aa: CASTTGSHSGNTIYF
j_call: TRBJ2-7; d_call: NA; v_call: TRBV9; clone_size: NA; cdr3_length: 15; cdr3_nt: TGTGCCAGCAGCGTAGAGGGGGGTGTGAATTACCAGCAGTACTTC; cdr3_aa: CASSVEGGVNYQQYF